This T cell receptor (beta chain) was profiled in a study of blood T cell repertoires in COVID-19. Original analysis: Amplified reference gene primers provided the basis for estimating nucleated cell counts. Generated by immunoSEQ multiplex PCR, the TCRdb table keeps only in-frame clones and is missing some. The D gene and trimming were derived from the DNA, and the V and J assignments and clone size from that table. This sample has about half a million clones, with more than 85% found just once. Two negative PCRs, clearance, or symptom resolution characterized the recovered Cohort 3 donors. The CDR3 is made up of 13 amino acids. Between the trimmed V and J ends, which lost 4 bases and 1 base, there was a span of 8 bases. CDR1 is WSHSY, CDR2 SAAADI, per germline.

The clonotype was recovered from a woman aged 60-75 years who had recovered from COVID-19. The chain uses TRBV10-2 and TRBJ2-7, with D maybe TRBD2 (5 bases). Sequencing input: PBMCs or T cells enriched from blood (not recorded which). The CDR3 is CASSAGVSYEQYV. The CDR3 DNA follows: TGCGCCAGCAGTGCCGGGGTATCCTACGAGCAGTACGTC.